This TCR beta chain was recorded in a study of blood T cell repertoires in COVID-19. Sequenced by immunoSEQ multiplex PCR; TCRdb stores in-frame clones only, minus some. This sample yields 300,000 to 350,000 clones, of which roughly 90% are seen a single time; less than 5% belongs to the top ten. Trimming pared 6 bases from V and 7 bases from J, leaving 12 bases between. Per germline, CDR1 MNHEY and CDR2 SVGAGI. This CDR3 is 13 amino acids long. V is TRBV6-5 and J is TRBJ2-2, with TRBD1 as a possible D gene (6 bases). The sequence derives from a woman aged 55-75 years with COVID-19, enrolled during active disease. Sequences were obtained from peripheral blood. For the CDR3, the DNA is TGTGCCAGCAGGCAGGGGACGTACGGGGAGCTGTTTTTT. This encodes CASRQGTYGELFF.